This TCR beta chain comes out of a study of T cells in Graves' hyperthyroidism and ophthalmopathy. Study background: Peripheral blood samples were taken at initial diagnosis, prior to any treatment.

The V end lost 3 bases, the J end lost 8 bases, and 20 bases lay between the germline ends. The CDR3 is 15 amino acids. Germline values: CDR1 DFQATT, CDR2 SNEGSKA (reference sequence). This clonotype has a count of ten or more. Its antigen is not known. Amplification targeted TCR beta CDR3 regions from RNA transcripts. First-round RT-PCR targeting the TCR CDR3 was performed with the HTBI primer set. From the multiplex PCR reads, TCRdb called clonotypes with MiXCR, one entry per CDR3 protein. In the table there are roughly 420,000 distinct CDR3 sequences, more than 15% of which are singletons. General observations from the study: Most clonotypes that expanded in the thyroid above 0.001 also showed up in blood.

Across 18 months, stable Graves' hyperthyroidism was marked by no progression to ophthalmopathy. This clonotype was obtained from a woman aged 18-30 years with Graves' hyperthyroidism. The rearrangement links TRBV20-1 to TRBJ2-1, with a possible D match to TRBD2 (6 bases). The sample comprised blood. The CDR3 DNA reads TGCAGTGCTAGGTCCGCGGGACGACGGGTGGATGAGCAGTTCTTC. As protein: CSARSAGRRVDEQFF.